Described below is a single T cell receptor (beta chain) sequence and its context. Its target is unknown. The entry originates in a study of shared clonotypes between healthy human individuals. Regarding the study as a whole: Several donors held about 5% of naive CD4 clonotypes in common.

The protocol was immunoSEQ multiplex PCR, while the TCRdb copy is restricted to in-frame clones and leaves out a portion. The data hold around 100,000 clones, with around 71% observed a single time. The TCR was taken from a woman in her 30s in good health. The sequenced material came from memory CD8+ T cells sorted from blood. The subset: CD45RO+ cells pooled with CCR7-negative TemRA cells.

CDR3 DNA sequence: TGCAGCGTTGAAGTCATGGTAGGCTACGAGCAGTACTTC. This translates into CSVEVMVGYEQYF. The rearrangement uses TRBV29-1 and TRBJ2-7; D call uncertain. From germline, CDR1 is SQVTM and CDR2 ANQGSEA. Between the trimmed V and J ends, which lost 1 base and 3 bases, there was a span of 10 bases. The CDR3 length is 13 residues.